This T cell receptor beta chain was retrieved from a study of T cell responses to AZD1222 COVID-19 vaccine. Study-wide points: Among AZD1222 vaccinees, only five to seven were seropositive at baseline. The study found Spike-specific TCR breadth and depth rose after two AZD1222 doses. Epitopes outside B.1.351 and B.1.1.7 mutated regions reportedly drew nearly half of spike TCRs.

Per germline, CDR1 SGHDN and CDR2 FVKESK. Trimming pared 0 bases from V and 2 bases from J, leaving 10 bases between. The CDR3 has 15 amino acids. The table came from immunoSEQ multiplex PCR; TCRdb's copy has only in-frame clones and leaves some out. This table holds about 140,000 clones, 85% to 95% found once. Notes on this clone: Its specificity is unknown.

The sample in question was peripheral blood, obtained on day 0 of AZD1222 vaccination. V and J are TRBV14 and TRBJ1-2; D is unclear. This TCR came from an adult in good health. CDR3 residues: CASSQDFRWNYGYTF. DNA for the CDR3: TGTGCCAGCAGCCAAGACTTTAGGTGGAACTATGGCTACACCTTC.